The source of this T cell receptor (beta chain) is a study of patients and donors after allogeneic stem cell transplantation. This clonotype appeared a few times. TCRdb re-called the RT-PCR reads with MiXCR, one entry per CDR3 protein. The sample comprises about a million distinct CDR3 sequences, about a sixth of which are singletons, and around 6% rests with the top ten. The CDR3 covers 16 residues. The V gene end was trimmed by 0 bases and the J gene end by 9 bases; junction bases not matched to a gene: 7. This chain joins TRBV12-3 or TRBV12-4 and TRBJ2-1; 11 bases fit TRBD2. The receptor was isolated from a human donor who was either an allogeneic HSCT recipient or a stem cell or donor lymphocyte infusion donor (not recorded which). It is not recorded whose cells these are; they may come from a transplant donor. The sample consisted of blood, either unsorted or a sorted T cell fraction (not recorded which). As DNA, the CDR3 is TGTGCCAGCAGTTTAGCTACTAGCGGGAGCCTGTCTGAGCAGTTCTTC. Protein sequence: CASSLATSGSLSEQFF.